This TCR beta chain was observed in a study of shared clonotypes between healthy human individuals. As for the study in general: Three plates each covered CD4 naive and memory; CD8 naive two, CD8 memory one. General observations from the study: With a few donors compared, approximately 5% of naive CD4 clonotypes were shared.

The naive CD8 population came from CD45RO-negative cells selected for CCR7, without terminally differentiated effector memory CD45RA+ cells. The CDR3 loop spans 13 amino acids. The germline V and J ends were trimmed by 2 bases and 7 bases, with 9 bases remaining between them. Germline V gene data show CDR1 as MNHEY and CDR2 as SVGAGI. As concerns this clone: Its antigen is undetermined.

Sequencing used immunoSEQ multiplex PCR; TCRdb keeps in-frame clones, though not all of them. This sample has a few million clones, with around 93% found just once. The TCR originated in a man between 18 and 35 years old in good health. Some clones in this sample may be carry-over from other donors' samples. This sequence joins TRBV6-5 and TRBJ2-1, with D unclear. The sample was naive CD8+ T cells from PBMCs. CDR3 sequence (DNA): TGTGCCAGCAGTTACCGGGCCCGGAATGAGCAGTTCTTC. This translates into CASSYRARNEQFF.